What follows are 21 T cell receptor beta chains derived from one specimen sequenced in a study of CXCR3-negative and CXCR3-positive naive CD8 T cells. UMI-labeled TRB cDNA libraries were prepared by 5' RACE. TCRdb processed the 5' RACE reads again and assigns one entry to each CDR3 protein, with no DNA. The specimen's table records roughly 89,000 distinct CDR3 sequences. The sample consisted of naive CXCR3- CD8+ T cells from blood. Subset denoted: CD45RO-CCR7+CD27+CD95- naive CD8+ T cells lacking CXCR3 (TNR3-). These receptors came from a human donor in good health. Some clones in this sample may be carry-over from other donors' samples.

The chain recombines TRBV7-2 with TRBJ2-1; as DNA is missing, the TRBD2 call by TCRdb cannot be tested. Germline V lookup: CDR1 SGHTA, CDR2 FQGNSA. CDR3 length equals 14 residues. The CDR3 region is CASSLGGIYNEQFF.

CDR3 protein: CSVAGNTGELFF. J is TRBJ2-2 and V is TRBV29-1. Germline lookup yields CDR1 SQVTM and CDR2 ANQGSEA. This CDR3 contains 12 residues.

The chain is built from TRBV5-6 and TRBJ2-1. The V gene's germline CDR1 is SGHDT and CDR2 YYEEEE. The CDR3 covers 15 residues. This CDR3 reads CASSPARAFYNEQFF.

The chain is built from TRBV28 and TRBJ2-1; with no DNA, the TCRdb D assignment of TRBD2 cannot be verified. The CDR3 has 15 amino acids. Germline lookup yields CDR1 MDHEN and CDR2 SYDVKM. The chain's CDR3 is CASSLRERQGYEQFF.

The chain carries TRBV7-9 and TRBJ2-7. This CDR3 has 13 residues. CDR1 SEHNR and CDR2 FQNEAQ come from the germline V gene (reference sequence). CDR3 residues: CASSATEHYEQYF.

The V call is TRBV29-1, the J call TRBJ1-2; the D gene TCRdb calls, TRBD1, cannot be checked with no DNA. This CDR3 has 15 amino acids. Germline V lookup: CDR1 SQVTM, CDR2 ANQGSEA. CDR3 protein: CSVEVEGQGVGGYTF. The whole variable domain, filled in from reference TRBV29-1 and TRBJ1-2, reads SAVISQKPSRDICQRGTSLTIQCQVDSQVTMMFWYRQQPGQSLTLIATANQGSEATYESGFVIDKFPISRPNLTFSTLTVSNMSPEDSSIYLCSVEVEGQGVGGYTFGSGTRLTVV.

CDR3 loop: CASSFIPEGSLYNNEQFF. The V call is TRBV6-1, the J call TRBJ2-1; TCRdb reports TRBD2, a call that lacks DNA to check it against. Germline CDR1 is MNHNS and CDR2 is SASEGT. The CDR3 extends over 18 amino acids.

The rearrangement joins TRBV29-1 to TRBJ2-3; without DNA, the TCRdb call of TRBD1 cannot be checked. The CDR3 runs 17 residues. Germline CDR1 SQVTM, CDR2 ANQGSEA. The CDR3 region is CSVEDLGGRRTQGTQYF.

CDR3 in amino acids: CATTTTLNSYNEQFF. The chain has TRBV15 and TRBJ2-1. This CDR3 has 15 residues. Germline V gene sequence: CDR1 LNHNV, CDR2 YYDKDF (reference sequence).

The chain links TRBV28 to TRBJ2-5; TCRdb calls TRBD2, which cannot be checked without DNA. Per germline, CDR1 MDHEN and CDR2 SYDVKM. The CDR3 spans 15 residues. CDR3 sequence: CASSPGTSGQETQYF.

The V and J genes are TRBV2 and TRBJ2-1; the TCRdb call, TRBD2, lacks DNA for checking. The CDR3 has 16 residues. Germline lookup yields CDR1 SNHLY and CDR2 FYNNEI. The CDR3 sequence: CASSTGTRNSYNEQFF. Together with reference TRBV2 and TRBJ2-1, the CDR3 gives the full variable domain: EPEVTQTPSHQVTQMGQEVILRCVPISNHLYFYWYRQILGQKVEFLVSFYNNEISEKSEIFDDQFSVERPDGSNFTLKIRSTKLEDSAMYFCASSTGTRNSYNEQFFGPGTRLTVL.

V usage is TRBV11-3 and J usage is TRBJ2-1; TCRdb reports TRBD1, a call that lacks DNA to check it against. The CDR3 spans 18 residues. Germline CDR1 reads SGHNT; CDR2 reads YENEEA. CDR3 loop: CASSSKASEGAFYNEQFF.

This clonotype shows up as medium-sized by frequency. The chain has TRBV25-1 and TRBJ2-7. Germline CDR1 and CDR2: MGHDK and SYGVNS. The CDR3 is made up of 11 amino acids. This CDR3 is CASSFTYEQYF.

The chain is built from TRBV2 and TRBJ1-1. The CDR3 covers 14 residues. The germline CDR1 and CDR2 sequences are SNHLY and FYNNEI. The CDR3 here is CASSEIRLNTEAFF. Looking up the rest from reference TRBV2 and TRBJ1-1 gives the full variable domain: EPEVTQTPSHQVTQMGQEVILRCVPISNHLYFYWYRQILGQKVEFLVSFYNNEISEKSEIFDDQFSVERPDGSNFTLKIRSTKLEDSAMYFCASSEIRLNTEAFFGQGTRLTVV.

CDR3 amino acids: CASSQEAEYSYNEQFF. The chain couples TRBV4-2 to TRBJ2-1; the TCRdb call, TRBD2, lacks DNA for checking. Germline V gene data show CDR1 as LGHNA and CDR2 as YNFKEQ. The CDR3 is made up of 16 amino acids.

The CDR3 loop is CASSPGGSPHEQYF. The V gene is TRBV11-2, the J gene TRBJ2-7; the TCRdb call, TRBD1, lacks DNA for checking. The germline gives CDR1 SGHAT, CDR2 FQNNGV. The CDR3 is made up of 14 amino acids. Together with reference TRBV11-2 and TRBJ2-7, the CDR3 gives the full variable domain: EAGVAQSPRYKIIEKRQSVAFWCNPISGHATLYWYQQILGQGPKLLIQFQNNGVVDDSQLPKDRFSAERLKGVDSTLKIQPAKLEDSAVYLCASSPGGSPHEQYFGPGTRLTVT.

This rearrangement joins TRBV20-1 to TRBJ2-1; there is no DNA to check the TCRdb D call of TRBD2. CDR1 and CDR2 from the germline V gene are DFQATT and SNEGSKA (reference sequence). CDR3 length: 16 residues. The CDR3 sequence: CSAVRTSGSGYPEQFF.

V gene TRBV3-1 combines with J gene TRBJ2-3; TCRdb's D call, TRBD1, is unchecked because there is no DNA. The CDR3 is 15 amino acids. CDR1 and CDR2 (germline): LGHDT, YNNKEL (reference sequence). Here the CDR3 reads CASSQDPGHTDTQYF.

V is TRBV9 and J is TRBJ1-1. Germline V CDR1 and CDR2: SGDLS, YYNGEE. The CDR3 sequence is 13 residues long. The CDR3: CASSRGGRTEAFF.

The chain is built from TRBV10-3 and TRBJ2-1; TCRdb lists TRBD1, though no DNA is available to test this call. This CDR3 comprises 13 residues. Germline values: CDR1 ENHRY, CDR2 SYGVKD. CDR3 sequence: CAISPRDYNEQFF.

This chain uses TRBV28 with TRBJ1-1. The CDR3 totals 13 residues. Germline V gene data show CDR1 as MDHEN and CDR2 as SYDVKM. The CDR3 is CASIDTMNTEASF.